Listed here is a single T cell receptor (beta chain). This entry comes from a study of blood T cell repertoires in COVID-19. From germline, CDR1 is LNHDA and CDR2 SQIVND (reference sequence). This CDR3 comprises 14 residues. The ends lost 5 bases at V and 7 bases at J; junction bases unmatched: 4. TCRdb keeps only in-frame clones here, not all; method: immunoSEQ multiplex PCR. The sample lists roughly 39,000 clones, 87% occurring once. The sequenced sample was peripheral blood. The V call is TRBV19, the J call TRBJ1-4, with 10 bases aligning to TRBD1. The source is a woman older than 75 with active COVID-19. As DNA, the CDR3 is TGTGCCAGTAGTTTGGGACAGGGGATTGAAAAACTGTTTTTT. Protein sequence: CASSLGQGIEKLFF.